Presented here are 20 T cell receptor beta chains from one specimen sequenced in a study of T-cell memory formation after mild COVID-19. MiXCR was run by TCRdb on the 5' RACE reads, yielding one entry per CDR3 protein. The sample holds roughly 110,000 distinct CDR3 sequences, around an eighth seen once. Sequencing was performed on PBMCs or a T cell subset sorted from them (not recorded which). The receptors were sampled from a man between 18 and 29 years old who had mild COVID-19 (a few samples of this study predate the infection). Cell type and time point are not known.

DNA of the CDR3: TGTGCCAGCGCGACTCTGAACATTCAGTACTTC. Residues: CASATLNIQYF. J is TRBJ2-4 and V is TRBV12-3 or TRBV12-4, with D unclear. V was clipped by 8 bases and J by 7 bases, with 9 bases between them. This CDR3 has 11 amino acids.

This clonotype was detected only a few times. The V and J genes are TRBV5-4 and TRBJ1-2; TRBD1 matches 9 bases. Germline assignment: CDR1 SGHNT and CDR2 YYREEE (reference sequence). This CDR3 is 17 amino acids long. V dropped 5 bases and J dropped 3; count of bases not matched to a gene: 14. Written as DNA, the CDR3 is TGTGCCAGCAGTACCGAGGAGTGGGGGACAGGGTACTATGGCTACACCTTC. This gives the protein CASSTEEWGTGYYGYTF.

This clonotype was seen only a few times. This chain connects TRBV9 to TRBJ2-1; D unclear. Deletions cut 0 bases from V and 8 bases from J, with 9 bases between. Looked up from germline, CDR1 is SGDLS and CDR2 is YYNGEE. The CDR3 totals 13 residues. The CDR3 loop reads CASSVAPGYEQFF. In nucleotides, the CDR3 is TGTGCCAGCAGCGTAGCCCCAGGTTATGAGCAGTTCTTC.

The CDR3 spells CASSWGTAPRETQYF. Written as DNA, the CDR3 is TGTGCCAGCAGTTGGGGGACAGCCCCCAGGGAGACCCAGTACTTC. The gene calls are TRBV7-6 and TRBJ2-5, with TRBD1 matching 7 bases. This CDR3 is 15 amino acids long. After removal of 6 bases from V and 5 bases from J, the junction contained 12 bases not matched to a gene. CDR1 is SGHVS, CDR2 FNYEAQ, per germline.

The chain is built from TRBV19 and TRBJ2-3, with TRBD1 as a possible D gene (6 bases). CDR1 and CDR2 (germline): LNHDA, SQIVND (reference sequence). There are 14 residues in the CDR3. Trimming removed 6 bases at V and 6 bases at J, with 16 bases between. This chain's CDR3 is CASSMDSPADTQYF. CDR3 bases: TGTGCCAGTAGCATGGACAGCCCAGCGGATACGCAGTATTTT. Supplemented by reference TRBV19 and TRBJ2-3, the full variable domain reads DGGITQSPKYLFRKEGQNVTLSCEQNLNHDAMYWYRQDPGQGLRLIYYSQIVNDFQKGDIAEGYSVSREKKESFPLTVTSAQKNPTAFYLCASSMDSPADTQYFGPGTRLTVL.

The V gene is TRBV2, the J gene TRBJ2-7; 8 bases agree with TRBD1. V lost 6 bases and J lost 4; bases outside the gene matches: 11. The CDR3 is made up of 15 amino acids. The V gene's germline CDR1 is SNHLY and CDR2 FYNNEI. Here the CDR3 reads CASSGDRTKMYEQYV. The CDR3, as DNA: TGTGCCAGCAGCGGGGACAGGACTAAGATGTACGAGCAGTACGTC.

This sequence joins TRBV4-1 and TRBJ1-1; 7 bases line up with TRBD1. After removal of 0 bases from V and 1 base from J, the junction contained 2 bases not matched to a gene. The CDR3 sequence is 15 residues long. Germline lookup yields CDR1 MGHRA and CDR2 YSYEKL. The CDR3 coding sequence is TGCGCCAGCAGCCAAGACAGGGGGAAGAACACTGAAGCTTTCTTT. It translates to CASSQDRGKNTEAFF.

This clonotype occurred many times. J is TRBJ1-1 and V is TRBV6-5; 8 bases are a match to TRBD1. CDR1 is MNHEY, CDR2 SVGAGI, per germline. The CDR3 contains 12 residues. Trimming took 8 bases from V and 7 from J; bases not matched to a gene: 6. For the CDR3, the DNA is TGTGCCAGCTATCGGACAGGGAGTGAAGCTTTCTTT. Protein product: CASYRTGSEAFF.

This clonotype was seen a few times. The J gene is TRBJ2-3, the V gene TRBV12-3 or TRBV12-4; D uncertain. The CDR3 extends over 14 amino acids. The V and J ends lost 8 bases and 2 bases respectively, with 14 bases between them. The CDR3 here is CASVHTSSTDTQYF. The CDR3 DNA follows: TGTGCCAGCGTCCACACGAGCTCCACAGATACGCAGTATTTT.

This clonotype was seen more than once but under ten times. V gene TRBV4-1 combines with J gene TRBJ1-1, with 8 bases that match TRBD1. CDR3 length: 13 residues. J lost 4 bases, V lost 4 bases, and 2 bases had no gene match. CDR1 and CDR2 from the germline V gene are MGHRA and YSYEKL. The CDR3 loop is CASSLDRATEAFF. The CDR3 region has the DNA TGCGCCAGCAGCCTGGACAGGGCCACTGAAGCTTTCTTT.

At least ten counts were recorded for this clonotype. This chain joins TRBV7-3 and TRBJ2-1; a possible D gene is TRBD1 (6 bases). This CDR3 comprises 13 residues. Looked up from germline, CDR1 is SGHTA and CDR2 is FQGTGA. V lost 5 bases and J 7 bases, leaving 12 bases between the germline ends. The DNA of the CDR3 is TGTGCCAGCAGCACATACAGGGCGAATGAGCAGTTCTTC. Its translation: CASSTYRANEQFF.

This clonotype was seen a handful of times. The chain uses TRBV6-5 and TRBJ2-1; tentatively, D is TRBD1 (6 bases). Trimming removed 4 bases at V and 8 bases at J, with 15 bases between. Looked up from germline, CDR1 is MNHEY and CDR2 is SVGAGI. The CDR3 totals 14 residues. CDR3 coding DNA: TGTGCCAGCAGTTCCGGGACACCTATAGATGAGCAGTTCTTC. Amino acid sequence: CASSSGTPIDEQFF.

This clonotype was seen a single time. The chain uses TRBV27 and TRBJ2-1; TRBD1 might be the D (7 bases). CDR3 length: 16 amino acids. V was shortened by 5 bases and J by 8 bases, with 22 bases between the two germline ends. From germline, CDR1 is MNHEY and CDR2 SMNVEV (reference sequence). The CDR3 here is CASSPFQGEANHEQFF. CDR3 nucleotides: TGTGCCAGCAGTCCCTTTCAGGGGGAGGCCAATCATGAGCAGTTCTTC.

The rearrangement links TRBV19 to TRBJ2-3; no clear D. Germline CDR1 reads LNHDA; CDR2 reads SQIVND (reference sequence). The CDR3 is 13 residues long. V lost 5 bases to trimming and J lost 6 bases, with 12 bases between them. In DNA, the CDR3 is TGTGCCAGTAGTCCCTCGTTCGGGGATACGCAGTATTTT. As protein: CASSPSFGDTQYF.

This clonotype has at least ten counts. One junction end does not reproduce the germline sequence, and a read error may be involved. The J gene is TRBJ2-4, the V gene TRBV6-2 or TRBV6-3, with TRBD1 matching over 8 bases. This CDR3 spans 13 amino acids. Germline V gives CDR1 MNHEY, CDR2 SVGEGT. The CDR3 nucleotides are TGTGCCAGCAGTTACTCAGGACAGGGTCCAGGGAGCTTC. Translating gives CASSYSGQGPGSF.

In its sample, this clonotype was seen a few times. The junction shows a germline mismatch at one end, possibly a read error. The chain is built from TRBV12-3 or TRBV12-4 and TRBJ1-5; D is unresolved. This CDR3 is built from 13 residues. CDR3 coding DNA: TGTGCCAGCAGGACGGATAGCGATCAGCCCCAGCATTTT. Its protein is CASRTDSDQPQHF.

DNA of the CDR3: TGCAGTGCTAGAACGGACGTCTACGAGCAGTACTTC. This codes for CSARTDVYEQYF. The gene calls are TRBV20-1 and TRBJ2-7; unclear D gene. Germline CDR1 DFQATT, CDR2 SNEGSKA (reference sequence). CDR3 length: 12 residues. The V gene lost 2 bases and the J gene lost 3 bases, with 8 bases spanning the gap.

The rearrangement uses TRBV4-1 and TRBJ2-7, with 8 bases that match TRBD1. V gave up 6 bases and J gave up 3 bases; unmatched junction bases: 7. The CDR3 runs 14 residues. CDR1 is MGHRA and CDR2 is YSYEKL in the germline V gene. This CDR3 reads CASRFDRGNYEQYF. In nucleotides, the CDR3 is TGCGCCAGCAGATTCGACAGGGGAAACTACGAGCAGTACTTC.

This clonotype was seen only a few times. The CDR3 protein is CASIWGKRTDTQYF. The CDR3 nucleotides are TGTGCCAGCATTTGGGGAAAGAGGACAGATACGCAGTATTTT. V and J are TRBV12-3 or TRBV12-4 and TRBJ2-3; D call uncertain. The length of the CDR3 is 14 residues. V lost 7 bases and J lost 3, with 14 bases in between.

The rearrangement joins TRBV6-1 to TRBJ2-1; 11 nucleotides align to TRBD1. V gave up 6 bases and J gave up 6 bases; unmatched junction bases: 4. Germline CDR1 and CDR2: MNHNS and SASEGT. The CDR3 sequence is 14 residues long. The CDR3 protein is CASSGTGGINEQFF. CDR3 DNA sequence: TGTGCCAGCAGCGGGACAGGGGGTATCAATGAGCAGTTCTTC.